The 28 T cell receptor beta chains presented below share a single source sample, sequenced in a study of shared clonotypes between healthy human individuals. Data came from immunoSEQ multiplex PCR; TCRdb stores just in-frame clones and leaves some out. The repertoire consists of a few hundred thousand clones, with under 80% occurring once and the leading ten covering 11%. Sequencing used memory CD4+ T cells sorted from blood. Subset noted: CD45RA-negative fraction. The source of these receptors is a man aged 25 to 40 in good health.

The rearrangement uses TRBV7-9 and TRBJ2-5, with TRBD1 as a possible D gene (5 bases). The germline gives CDR1 SEHNR, CDR2 FQNEAQ (reference sequence). V was pared by 6 bases and J by 1 base, with 18 bases between. CDR3 length equals 16 residues. The CDR3 loop reads CASSIGRGDSQETQYF. CDR3 coding DNA: TGTGCCAGCAGTATTGGAAGGGGCGATTCCCAAGAGACCCAGTACTTC. Based on the CDR3 plus reference TRBV7-9 and TRBJ2-5, the full variable domain is DTGVSQNPRHKITKRGQNVTFRCDPISEHNRLYWYRQTLGQGPEFLTYFQNEAQLEKSRLLSDRFSAERPKGSFSTLEIQRTEQGDSAMYLCASSIGRGDSQETQYFGPGTRLLVL.

CDR3 amino acids: CASSQITRATANEQFF. The CDR3 DNA follows: TGTGCCAGCAGCCAAATCACTAGGGCTACTGCCAATGAGCAGTTCTTC. J is TRBJ2-1 and V is TRBV14; TRBD2 is a possible D gene (5 bases). V was trimmed by 2 bases and J by 6 bases, leaving 17 bases between them. This CDR3 has 16 amino acids. Per germline, CDR1 SGHDN and CDR2 FVKESK.

This sequence joins TRBV6-1 and TRBJ1-5, with D unclear. Germline V gene lookup returns CDR1 MNHNS and CDR2 SASEGT. The V gene lost 1 base and the J gene lost 6 bases, with 19 bases spanning the gap. CDR3 length: 17 residues. CDR3 DNA sequence: TGTGCCAGCAGTGAAGACGTCGGGTGGGCAAGGAGTCAGCCCCAGCATTTT. Protein sequence: CASSEDVGWARSQPQHF.

This chain uses TRBV4-1 with TRBJ1-4; TRBD1 agrees at 7 bases. The CDR3 extends over 14 amino acids. CDR1 and CDR2 (germline): MGHRA, YSYEKL. V was clipped by 1 base and J by 7 bases; unmatched bases: 3. The CDR3 bases are TGCGCCAGCAGCCAAGGAACAGGGGCTGAAAAACTGTTTTTT. This gives the protein CASSQGTGAEKLFF.

The chain carries TRBV7-9 and TRBJ1-1; D unresolved. Germline-derived CDR1 and CDR2 are SEHNR and FQNEAQ (reference sequence). V shed 1 base and J shed 7 bases, with 7 bases lying between them. The CDR3 extends over 12 amino acids. CDR3 DNA sequence: TGTGCCAGCAGCTTAGAGTACGGTGAAGCTTTCTTT. Translation: CASSLEYGEAFF.

On this clone: A much more abundant neighbour one base away suggests this may be a read error. The same CDR3 can be traced to other DNA sequences in this sample. J is TRBJ2-7 and V is TRBV7-6, with a weak D call TRBD2 (5 bases). The CDR3 spans 13 residues. Germline CDR1 and CDR2: SGHVS and FNYEAQ. V was pared by 1 base and J by 4 bases, with 8 bases between. The CDR3 region is CASSLEAEYEQYF. DNA of the CDR3: TGTGCCAGCAGCTTAGAAGCGGAATACGAGCAGTACTTC. The variable domain in full, with the rest retrieved from reference TRBV7-6 and TRBJ2-7, is GAGVSQSPRYKVTKRGQDVALRCDPISGHVSLYWYRQALGQGPEFLTYFNYEAQQDKSGLPNDRFSAERPEGSISTLTIQRTEQRDSAMYRCASSLEAEYEQYFGPGTRLTVT.

The V and J genes are TRBV28 and TRBJ2-3, with D tentatively TRBD1 (6 bases). V lost 6 bases and J 9 bases, leaving 13 bases between the germline ends. This CDR3 region has 12 residues. Germline values: CDR1 MDHEN, CDR2 SYDVKM. The CDR3 bases are TGTGCCAGCAGACCAGGGGCGTGGACGCAGTATTTT. Residues: CASRPGAWTQYF.

The rearrangement joins TRBV5-1 to TRBJ2-1; 7 bases line up with TRBD1. With 6 bases clipped from V and 12 bases from J, the junction kept 6 bases outside the gene matches. The germline V gene has CDR1 SGHRS and CDR2 YFSETQ. The CDR3 totals 11 residues. CDR3 amino acids: CASKKRQGQFF. DNA for the CDR3: TGCGCCAGCAAAAAGAGACAGGGGCAGTTCTTC.

The chain combines TRBV5-1 with TRBJ2-1; 7 positions agree with TRBD2. Germline CDR1 is SGHRS and CDR2 is YFSETQ. The CDR3 loop spans 16 amino acids. The ends lost 4 bases at V and 9 bases at J; junction bases unmatched: 16. The CDR3 reads CASSDRGSTPRGEQFF. The CDR3 DNA sequence: TGCGCCAGCAGCGACCGCGGGAGTACCCCTAGGGGTGAGCAGTTCTTC.

This clone occurred a few times. The V gene is TRBV7-9, the J gene TRBJ1-1; no firm D call. Germline V CDR1 and CDR2: SEHNR, FQNEAQ (reference sequence). V lost 6 bases and J lost 7, with 24 bases in between. This CDR3 region has 16 residues. CDR3 protein: CASRWARLYHNDEAFF. CDR3 coding DNA: TGTGCCAGCAGGTGGGCTCGTCTGTACCACAACGATGAAGCTTTCTTT. Together with reference TRBV7-9 and TRBJ1-1, the CDR3 gives the full variable domain: DTGVSQNPRHKITKRGQNVTFRCDPISEHNRLYWYRQTLGQGPEFLTYFQNEAQLEKSRLLSDRFSAERPKGSFSTLEIQRTEQGDSAMYLCASRWARLYHNDEAFFGQGTRLTVV.

In this sample, this clone turned up once. The chain links TRBV30 to TRBJ1-1; the D gene is possibly TRBD1 (6 bases). V lost 6 bases to trimming and J lost 1 base, with 18 bases between them. Germline V gene lookup returns CDR1 GTSNPN and CDR2 SVGIG (reference sequence). CDR3 length: 15 residues. The CDR3 loop reads CACQKPAGQNTEAFF. The CDR3 DNA sequence: TGTGCCTGCCAAAAACCTGCGGGACAGAACACTGAAGCTTTCTTT.

CDR3 DNA sequence: TGTGCCAGCCGGACTAGCGGGGCCTCCTACGAGCAGTACTTC. This encodes CASRTSGASYEQYF. The chain is built from TRBV28 and TRBJ2-7; TRBD2 matches at 12 bases. The CDR3 is 14 amino acids. Germline CDR1 MDHEN, CDR2 SYDVKM. Trimming cost V 8 bases and J 0 bases; bases outside gene matches: 2.

As regards this clone: The junction does not match germline at one end; this may be a read error. V and J are TRBV7-7 and TRBJ2-5; possibly TRBD2 for D (5 bases). The CDR3 covers 14 residues. Per the germline V gene, CDR1 is SSHAT and CDR2 is FNYEAQ (reference sequence). CDR3 residues: CASSTRPSGETQYF. CDR3 nucleotide sequence: TGTGCTAGCAGCACTCGACCCTCGGGGGAGACCCAGTACTTC.

There are a few counts of this clone. The chain has TRBV12-5 and TRBJ2-1, with 9 positions matching TRBD1. The CDR3 contains 14 residues. Germline V CDR1 and CDR2: LGHNT, FRNRAP. The V segment lost 6 bases and the J segment 8 bases; nucleotides outside the gene matches: 8. The CDR3 protein is CASGPGTGKDEQFF. The DNA for the CDR3 is TGTGCTAGTGGCCCCGGGACAGGGAAGGATGAGCAGTTCTTC.

The chain has TRBV4-1 and TRBJ1-5; no firm D call. The V gene's germline CDR1 is MGHRA and CDR2 YSYEKL. The CDR3 loop spans 13 amino acids. Trimming stripped 0 bases from V and 6 bases from J, with 6 bases between. The DNA for the CDR3 is TGCGCCAGCAGCCAAGAGATACGTCAGCCCCAGCATTTT. It is translated as CASSQEIRQPQHF.

This clone was found a few times. V usage is TRBV5-8 and J usage is TRBJ2-1, with TRBD2 identical over 7 bases. With 1 base clipped from V and 7 bases from J, the junction kept 8 bases outside the gene matches. This CDR3 has 15 residues. The V gene's germline CDR1 is SGHTS and CDR2 YDEGEE. The CDR3 is CASSLNGRRGNEQFF. The DNA for the CDR3 is TGTGCCAGCAGCTTGAACGGGAGGCGGGGTAATGAGCAGTTCTTC.

The rearrangement uses TRBV29-1 and TRBJ2-1, with a tentative D call TRBD2 (6 bases). Germline V CDR1 and CDR2: SQVTM, ANQGSEA. V lost 6 bases and J lost 6, with 15 bases in between. The CDR3 consists of 13 residues. CDR3 sequence: CSVPGGSVNEQFF. CDR3 coding DNA: TGCAGCGTCCCTGGGGGGTCTGTCAATGAGCAGTTCTTC.

This rearrangement joins TRBV14 to TRBJ2-5; TRBD1 agrees at 8 bases. Germline-derived CDR1 and CDR2 are SGHDN and FVKESK. J lost 4 bases, V lost 1 base, and 5 bases had no gene match. The CDR3 is 15 residues long. The CDR3 protein is CASSQVHRGSETQYF. The CDR3 bases are TGTGCCAGCAGCCAAGTCCACAGGGGGTCAGAGACCCAGTACTTC.

The chain carries TRBV28 and TRBJ1-5; D is unclear. Germline V lookup: CDR1 MDHEN, CDR2 SYDVKM. Trimming took off 6 bases at V and 9 bases at J, with 18 bases between the two ends. The CDR3 loop spans 14 amino acids. This CDR3 reads CASRGFRSSSPQHF. CDR3 nucleotide sequence: TGTGCCAGCAGGGGGTTCAGGAGTTCGTCGCCCCAGCATTTT.

This clone was detected once. J is TRBJ1-2 and V is TRBV28; no reliable D call. The length of the CDR3 is 13 residues. The V gene's germline CDR1 is MDHEN and CDR2 SYDVKM. V was shortened by 3 bases and J by 8 bases, with 13 bases between the two germline ends. This CDR3 is CASSLSPASGYTF. CDR3 DNA sequence: TGTGCCAGCAGTTTGTCTCCGGCCAGCGGCTACACCTTC.

This clone was recorded a few times. The chain carries TRBV2 and TRBJ2-2, with 10 nucleotides matching TRBD2. The length of the CDR3 is 15 residues. Trimming cost V 6 bases and J 5 bases; bases outside gene matches: 6. Per germline, CDR1 SNHLY and CDR2 FYNNEI. CDR3 region: CASSASGSKTGELFF. The CDR3 coding sequence is TGTGCCAGCAGCGCTAGCGGGAGTAAAACCGGGGAGCTGTTTTTT.

The chain carries TRBV10-3 and TRBJ1-5, with TRBD1 identical over 11 bases. V dropped 2 bases and J dropped 3; count of bases not matched to a gene: 9. The CDR3 spans 18 residues. The germline gives CDR1 ENHRY, CDR2 SYGVKD. The CDR3 DNA reads TGTGCCATCAGTGAGAAGGCCCGGACAGGGGGCAACAATCAGCCCCAGCATTTT. It yields the protein CAISEKARTGGNNQPQHF.

V gene TRBV7-2 combines with J gene TRBJ1-3, with D perhaps TRBD1 (6 bases). V lost 4 bases and J 7 bases, leaving 14 bases between the germline ends. From germline, CDR1 is SGHTA and CDR2 FQGNSA. The CDR3 totals 14 residues. The CDR3: CASSSGDIGNTIYF. CDR3 nucleotide sequence: TGTGCCAGCAGCTCAGGGGATATAGGGAACACCATATATTTT.

The rearrangement links TRBV29-1 to TRBJ2-7, with 8 bases that match TRBD2. The V and J ends lost 5 bases and 3 bases, in that order; junction bases with no gene match: 9. The V gene's germline CDR1 is SQVTM and CDR2 ANQGSEA. The CDR3 consists of 14 residues. Written as DNA, the CDR3 is TGCAGCGTTAGCCCCAGGGCGGGGGGCTACGAGCAGTACTTC. Translating it yields CSVSPRAGGYEQYF.

The gene calls are TRBV27 and TRBJ2-7, with TRBD2 matching 10 bases. Trimming cost V 3 bases and J 3 bases; bases outside gene matches: 2. From germline, CDR1 is MNHEY and CDR2 SMNVEV (reference sequence). The CDR3 is 14 residues long. The CDR3 spells CASSFSSGSYEQYF. CDR3 bases: TGTGCCAGCAGTTTTTCTAGCGGGAGCTACGAGCAGTACTTC.

CDR3: CAWSVGSLRGLYGYTF. In DNA form, the CDR3 reads TGTGCCTGGAGTGTAGGCTCCTTAAGGGGGCTTTATGGCTACACCTTC. The chain recombines TRBV30 with TRBJ1-2, with 7 bases identical to TRBD1. Germline V CDR1 and CDR2: GTSNPN, SVGIG (reference sequence). With V trimmed by 0 bases and J by 5 bases, 12 bases remained unmatched. The CDR3 is 16 residues long.

The chain recombines TRBV11-3 with TRBJ2-1; 10 nucleotides align to TRBD2. Germline V gene sequence: CDR1 SGHNT, CDR2 YENEEA. The junction had 8 bases not matched to a gene; V was cut back by 5 bases and J by 7 bases. The CDR3 runs to 15 residues. The CDR3 DNA reads TGTGCCAGCAGCCCTCGACTAGCGGGTAGAAATGAGCAGTTCTTC. Its protein product is CASSPRLAGRNEQFF.

V and J are TRBV5-1 and TRBJ2-2; TRBD1 agrees at 7 bases. Germline V gene lookup returns CDR1 SGHRS and CDR2 YFSETQ. This CDR3 is built from 15 residues. After removal of 6 bases from V and 5 bases from J, the junction contained 10 bases not matched to a gene. The CDR3 nucleotides read TGCGCCAGCAAGGTTATTACAGGGGTGACCGGGGAGCTGTTTTTT. Residues: CASKVITGVTGELFF.